This TCR beta chain comes out of a study of shared clonotypes between healthy human individuals (dated by TCRdb to about 2020). Turning to the overall study: The cohort comprised two women and a few men aged 18 to 49 years. To increase sequencing depth and limit assay-specific biases, different laboratories used diverse techniques to prepare libraries and sequence TCR repertoires. Leukapheresis yielded between about 0.85 and 10 billion PBMCs per donor. The study deeply sequenced blood TCR repertoires of about five healthy adults to estimate repertoire size and the extent of clonotype sharing between individuals. For each donor, CD4 naive and CD4 memory were each run on three plates, CD8 naive on two plates, and CD8 memory on one plate. Paper-wide results and their limitations: Pairwise subsampling led to the expectation that sequencing depth would affect the degree of clonotype sharing among donors. Compared with non-shared clonotypes, the clonotypes found in all four sorted-subset donors had higher generation probabilities. Naive subsets generally had larger estimated clonotype richness than memory subsets did. Incomplete sequencing was indicated by rarefaction of sorted-subset datasets, despite the large sequencing depth. Only blood was sampled, and tissue TCR repertoires likely differ from those in blood. About 5% of naive CD4, 3.5% of naive CD8, 2.3% of memory CD4, and around 0.4% of memory CD8 clonotypes were shared across several donors. Because the study included a small number of donors, the genetic and exposure-history diversity represented was limited.

The donors were healthy, HIV-negative adults with no recently reported acute infections or vaccinations. Only Caucasian adults living in Nashville, Tennessee, USA were represented among the donors. CD4+ T cells were enriched by magnetic negative selection, after which naive cells were positively selected on CD45RA and the negative fraction was taken as the memory subset. Blood was collected by leukapheresis, and PBMCs were isolated by Ficoll-Histopaque density gradient centrifugation and then cryopreserved in liquid nitrogen vapor phase. Analytical flow cytometry was used to check the purity and quantity of each magnetically sorted T cell population. Each sorted fraction had its genomic DNA isolated and then quantified by UV absorbance on a Nanodrop 2000c. About this clone: It has no known antigen specificity. Per-nucleotide qualities are absent, and no much larger clonotype sits a single base away.

Using the deep immunoSEQ assay, TCR CDR3 regions were amplified from genomic DNA by multiplex PCR. Extracted genomic DNA from each cell subset was distributed evenly across all wells of several immunoSEQ 96-well plates, and each plate was treated as a replicate. Each replicate PCR for sorted subsets received about 0.2 ug genomic DNA, equal to roughly 33,000 T cell genomes. Purified libraries were measured with a Qubit 3.0 fluorometer, size-checked on a Bioanalyzer 2100, and measured again with the KAPA Library Quantification kit. Every immunoSEQ 96-well plate was sequenced on a separate single-read 150-cycle Illumina NextSeq 550 flow cell. As for how the authors treated the data: Because only junctional sequences without quality scores were contained in the immunoSEQ output, filtering matching that applied to full-length reads could not be performed. Sequences were annotated with PyIR, a Python wrapper for IgBLAST v1.9, and V/J genes and CDR3 were assigned using IMGT germline references. Any read was removed if the V/J assignment was weak (E-value above 1e-6), the CDR3 was missing, or the read contained stop codons, out-of-frame junctions, or ambiguous translated residues. V3J clonotypes were defined by identical inferred V gene, J gene, and CDR3 amino acid sequence. To compute the percentage overlap between repertoires, the number of shared unique clonotypes was divided by the size of the smaller repertoire. Richness of each repertoire was evaluated using RTK rarefaction, the Chao1 estimator, and Recon v2.1 estimates of unobserved clonotypes. Generation probabilities for all TCRbeta clonotypes obtained by the gDNA method from four donors were computed using OLGA. TCRdb obtained this table from immuneACCESS and retained in-frame rearrangements with V and J assigned. These tables miss some clones; where compared with another copy, unresolved V genes account for less than half of the shortfall, and the remainder is unexplained. D and trimming come from the DNA, and the V and J calls and clone size come from that table. The sample has roughly 2,500,000 clones on record, roughly 93% of them singletons. The ten most abundant clones make up approximately 0.37% of the sample.

Including the terminal cysteine and phenylalanine, the CDR3 comprises 17 residues. The entry retains the CDR3 DNA only, 51 bases that are in frame from base 1. In the germline V gene (reference sequence), CDR1 corresponds to SGHNT and CDR2 to YYREEE. Trimming removed 0 bases from V and 7 bases from J, leaving 20 bases between the germline ends. The clonotype comes from a young man in good health. Some clones in this sample may be carry-over from other donors' samples. The sample comprised naive CD4+ T cells from PBMCs. The cell subset or site label here, explained by the study, means: CD45RA+ positively selected. The rearrangement combines TRBV5-4 with TRBJ2-1; TRBD2 is possibly the D segment (6 matching bases). The DNA is TGTGCCAGCAGCTTGGGGCTGGGAGCGGCGGGGACTAATGAGCAGTTCTTC. This codes for CASSLGLGAAGTNEQFF.